This entry describes one TCR beta chain. Clones were sequenced by immunoSEQ multiplex PCR, and TCRdb holds only the in-frame ones, with some missing. The table lists about 91,000 clones, over 70% of them singletons, with approximately 24% in the top ten. The sample comes from a study of blood T cell repertoires in COVID-19. Study-level background: T cells, B-cell-depleted T cells, or PBMCs provided the cDNA or gDNA that served as material.

The CDR3 runs 14 residues. V trimming: 4 bases; J trimming: 6 bases; junction bases outside the gene matches: 8. Germline-derived CDR1 and CDR2 are SGHNT and YYREEE (reference sequence). The rearrangement joins TRBV5-4 to TRBJ1-1, with 8 bases that match TRBD1. The receptor was derived from a man between 65 and 79 years old with acute or convalescent COVID-19. The sequenced sample was peripheral blood. CDR3 sequence reads: CASSPDRAYSEAFF. The CDR3 DNA is TGTGCCAGCAGCCCGGACAGGGCTTACTCTGAAGCTTTCTTT.